This T cell receptor (beta chain) derives from a study of CD8+ T cells in alopecia areata. Study outcomes and limitations: In scalp, tofacitinib significantly decreased clonality and expanded CD8+ clones among the top 100. With tofacitinib ongoing, many expanded lesional clones persisted in both scalp and blood.

As concerns this clone: Antigen unknown.

As to treatment: oral pan-JAK inhibitor, 5-10 mg twice daily. This CDR3 comprises 16 residues. Trimming cost V 2 bases and J 2 bases, with 15 bases left between them. CDR1 is SQVTM, CDR2 ANQGSEA, per germline. TCR sequencing used cDNA made by reverse transcription of extracted RNA. Clones were sequenced by immunoSEQ multiplex PCR, and TCRdb holds only the in-frame ones, with some missing. The table shows about 190,000 clones, with 60% to 70% occurring only once. The specimen comprised CD4+ T cells sorted from blood, sampled at week 4, from a patient treated with tofacitinib. The receptor's source is a human donor with alopecia areata. The chain employs TRBV29-1 and TRBJ2-2; weak D call: TRBD1 (6 bases). The chain's CDR3 is CSVELGTHVNTGELFF. The CDR3 nucleotides are TGCAGCGTTGAACTAGGGACACACGTCAACACCGGGGAGCTGTTTTTT.